The clone carrying this T cell receptor beta chain was seen repeatedly, ten times or more. What it recognizes is unknown. Cells stained for CD3, CD4, CD8, CD45RA, CD27 and viability were sorted into four CD45RA/CD27 subsets. The beta constant-region primer was an equimolar mix of two oligonucleotides covering TRBC1 and TRBC2. Four rounds of PCR amplified the ligated cDNA using nested alpha and beta constant-region primers plus SP2. TCRdb redid the calling of the UMI-ligation and nested PCR reads with MiXCR, one entry per CDR3 protein. The data contain 150,000 or so distinct CDR3 sequences, 20% to 25% of them singletons. This sample was included in a study of naive and memory T cell subsets. Study observations and caveats: Naive repertoires, especially CD8, held a few larger clonotypes, possibly memory cells re-expressing CD45RA. TCR abundance followed a power law differing between naive and memory subsets.

This clonotype was sampled from a human donor in good health. Material: naive CD4+ T cells from blood.

The CDR3: CASHPQTGTGNTGELFF. CDR3 DNA sequence: TGTGCCAGCCATCCCCAAACCGGGACAGGGAACACCGGGGAGCTGTTTTTT. This chain joins TRBV6-5 and TRBJ2-2, with TRBD1 identical over 8 bases. This CDR3 is 17 amino acids long. With V trimmed by 8 bases and J by 1 base, 12 bases remained unmatched. Germline lookup yields CDR1 MNHEY and CDR2 SVGAGI.